Presented here are 18 T cell receptor beta chains from one specimen sequenced in a study of beta chain features in type 1 diabetes. For these receptors, no antigen is known. Of the isolated RNA, all was reverse transcribed, and so the sequenced material was expressed TCRB transcripts. Repertoires were generated with immunoSEQ multiplex PCR, while TCRdb's copy carries only in-frame clones and drops some. The sample includes 250,000 to 350,000 clones, 14% to 15% of them seen just once. Overall study results and limits: Type 1 diabetes patients showed a moderate but significant shortening of TCRB CDR3s in all four CD4+ subsets.

The sequencing sample was made of naive CD4+ T cells from blood. The receptors were gathered from a man aged 18 to 35 with type 1 diabetes.

There are a few counts of this clone. The chain recombines TRBV11-2 with TRBJ2-2; the match to TRBD1 covers 7 bases. Germline lookup yields CDR1 SGHAT and CDR2 FQNNGV. This CDR3 is built from 18 residues. V lost 5 bases, J lost 12 bases, and 24 bases stayed unmatched. The CDR3 sequence is CASSPQGRLRDQKVKLFF. The CDR3 DNA reads TGTGCCAGCAGCCCACAGGGGAGACTTAGGGATCAAAAGGTCAAGCTGTTTTTT.

The chain uses TRBV18 and TRBJ1-2; 7 nucleotides line up with TRBD1. V gave up 3 bases and J gave up 6 bases; unmatched junction bases: 7. Germline V gene lookup returns CDR1 KGHSH and CDR2 LQKENI. The CDR3 consists of 14 residues. CDR3 amino acids: CASSPLGGADGYTF. CDR3 nucleotides: TGTGCCAGCTCACCCTTAGGGGGCGCCGATGGCTACACCTTC.

This clone was detected a few times. The rearrangement uses TRBV9 and TRBJ2-1; D possibly corresponds to TRBD1 (6 bases). CDR1 and CDR2 from the germline V gene are SGDLS and YYNGEE. V lost 0 bases and J 2 bases, leaving 12 bases between the germline ends. This CDR3 is built from 16 residues. CDR3 in DNA: TGTGCCAGCAGCGTAGCAGGGGACCCCACCTACAATGAGCAGTTCTTC. Encoded protein: CASSVAGDPTYNEQFF.

Comment on this clone: Other DNA sequences in this sample translate to the same CDR3. V gene TRBV7-2 combines with J gene TRBJ2-5, with a weak D call TRBD1 (6 bases). There are 14 residues in the CDR3. With 3 bases removed from V and 2 bases from J, the gap between germline ends came to 10 bases. Germline V gives CDR1 SGHTA, CDR2 FQGNSA. The CDR3 sequence is CASSLLGQQETQYF. For the CDR3, the DNA is TGTGCCAGCAGCTTGCTTGGACAGCAAGAGACCCAGTACTTC.

The V gene is TRBV5-4, the J gene TRBJ1-1; 11 nucleotides match TRBD1. CDR3 length: 14 amino acids. Germline V lookup: CDR1 SGHNT, CDR2 YYREEE (reference sequence). The trim removed 0 bases at V and 6 bases at J, leaving 1 base unmatched. The CDR3 sequence is CASSLEDRGPEAFF. In nucleotides, the CDR3 is TGTGCCAGCAGCTTGGAGGACAGGGGGCCTGAAGCTTTCTTT. The full variable domain, in which reference TRBV5-4 and TRBJ1-1 provide the parts outside the CDR3, is ETGVTQSPTHLIKTRGQQVTLRCSSQSGHNTVSWYQQALGQGPQFIFQYYREEENGRGNFPPRFSGLQFPNYSSELNVNALELDDSALYLCASSLEDRGPEAFFGQGTRLTVV.

This clone appeared a few times. The chain links TRBV19 to TRBJ2-3; 13 bases line up with TRBD2. CDR3 length: 16 residues. From germline, CDR1 is LNHDA and CDR2 SQIVND (reference sequence). V shed 6 bases and J 6 bases; nucleotides not matched to a gene: 9. CDR3: CASSPLLAGGPDTQYF. The CDR3 DNA reads as TGTGCCAGTAGCCCCCTACTAGCGGGAGGGCCGGATACGCAGTATTTT. Combining the CDR3 with reference TRBV19 and TRBJ2-3 gives the whole variable domain DGGITQSPKYLFRKEGQNVTLSCEQNLNHDAMYWYRQDPGQGLRLIYYSQIVNDFQKGDIAEGYSVSREKKESFPLTVTSAQKNPTAFYLCASSPLLAGGPDTQYFGPGTRLTVL.

This clone was counted only a few times. V and J are TRBV28 and TRBJ2-1; a possible D gene is TRBD2 (6 bases). Germline values: CDR1 MDHEN, CDR2 SYDVKM. Between the trimmed V and J ends, which lost 3 bases and 0 bases, there was a span of 9 bases. The CDR3 spans 15 residues. The CDR3 DNA reads as TGTGCCAGCAGTTTTGCCGGGGGCTCCTACAATGAGCAGTTCTTC. Protein sequence: CASSFAGGSYNEQFF. Full variable domain (rest looked up from reference TRBV28 and TRBJ2-1): DVKVTQSSRYLVKRTGEKVFLECVQDMDHENMFWYRQDPGLGLRLIYFSYDVKMKEKGDIPEGYSVSREKKERFSLILESASTNQTSMYLCASSFAGGSYNEQFFGPGTRLTVL.

The rearrangement uses TRBV11-2 and TRBJ1-1, with D uncertain. The germline CDR1 and CDR2 sequences are SGHAT and FQNNGV. V lost 3 bases and J lost 4, with 9 bases in between. The CDR3 has 13 residues. The CDR3 reads CASSFGLSTEAFF. Written as DNA, the CDR3 is TGTGCCAGCAGCTTCGGACTGAGCACTGAAGCTTTCTTT.

This clone was detected only a few times. V usage is TRBV7-2 and J usage is TRBJ2-4; 8 bases line up with TRBD1. There are 16 residues in the CDR3. With 4 bases clipped from V and 10 bases from J, the junction kept 15 bases outside the gene matches. CDR1 and CDR2 from the germline V gene are SGHTA and FQGNSA. The CDR3: CASSSQPPDRAGIQYF. Here the CDR3 DNA reads TGTGCCAGCAGCTCGCAACCTCCGGACAGGGCGGGAATTCAGTACTTC. Filled out from reference TRBV7-2 and TRBJ2-4, the complete variable domain reads GAGVSQSPSNKVTEKGKDVELRCDPISGHTALYWYRQSLGQGLEFLIYFQGNSAPDKSGLPSDRFSAERTGGSVSTLTIQRTQQEDSAVYLCASSSQPPDRAGIQYFGAGTRLSVL.

This clone was counted between two and nine times. The chain employs TRBV4-3 and TRBJ2-7; 7 nucleotides agree with TRBD1. The CDR3 totals 14 residues. Germline CDR1 is LGHNA and CDR2 is YSLEER. The ends lost 3 bases at V and 2 bases at J; junction bases unmatched: 4. CDR3 in amino acids: CASSQVDRPYEQYF. Written as DNA, the CDR3 is TGCGCCAGCAGCCAGGTGGACAGGCCCTACGAGCAGTACTTC.

The sample holds a few counts of this clone. This sequence joins TRBV6-6 and TRBJ2-5; 9 bases agree with TRBD1. CDR1 MNHNY and CDR2 SVGAGI come from the germline V gene (reference sequence). The ends lost 10 bases at V and 4 bases at J; junction bases unmatched: 10. This CDR3 spans 14 amino acids. CDR3 nucleotides: TGTGCCATCACCGAAGGACAGGGGAGAGAGACCCAGTACTTC. This encodes CAITEGQGRETQYF.

There are a few counts of this clone. V usage is TRBV18 and J usage is TRBJ1-2; tentatively, D is TRBD1 (5 bases). The CDR3 is made up of 15 amino acids. Trimming took off 4 bases at V and 7 bases at J, with 19 bases between the two ends. Germline CDR1 KGHSH, CDR2 LQKENI. The CDR3 is CASSRTPQGGGGYTF. For the CDR3, the DNA is TGTGCCAGCTCACGCACGCCGCAGGGAGGCGGTGGCTACACCTTC. The variable domain in full, with the rest retrieved from reference TRBV18 and TRBJ1-2, is NAGVMQNPRHLVRRRGQEARLRCSPMKGHSHVYWYRQLPEEGLKFMVYLQKENIIDESGMPKERFSAEFPKEGPSILRIQQVVRGDSAAYFCASSRTPQGGGGYTFGSGTRLTVV.

This rearrangement joins TRBV5-4 to TRBJ2-1; 7 bases map to TRBD1. The V segment lost 0 bases and the J segment 6 bases; nucleotides outside the gene matches: 12. CDR3 length: 17 residues. CDR1 and CDR2 (germline): SGHNT, YYREEE (reference sequence). The DNA for the CDR3 is TGTGCCAGCAGCTTGGCCCCTGACAGGGTAGGCTCCAATGAGCAGTTCTTC. It translates to CASSLAPDRVGSNEQFF.

The chain is built from TRBV18 and TRBJ1-2; D possibly corresponds to TRBD1 (5 bases). V was trimmed by 1 base and J by 8 bases, leaving 14 bases between them. The CDR3 runs 14 residues. The germline V gene encodes CDR1 KGHSH and CDR2 LQKENI. In DNA form, the CDR3 reads TGTGCCAGCTCACCACAGGGGCCCAAGGAGGGCTACACCTTC. Its translation: CASSPQGPKEGYTF.

The chain recombines TRBV29-1 with TRBJ1-1; weak D call: TRBD1 (6 bases). This CDR3 is 12 amino acids long. Trimming removed 7 bases at V and 3 bases at J, with 12 bases between. Germline V gives CDR1 SQVTM, CDR2 ANQGSEA. CDR3 amino acids: CSARDTHTEAFF. DNA for the CDR3: TGCAGCGCCCGGGACACCCACACTGAAGCTTTCTTT.

This clone was counted between two and nine times. The rearrangement joins TRBV18 to TRBJ2-1; 7 bases map to TRBD1. The junction had 3 bases not matched to a gene; V was cut back by 4 bases and J by 0 bases. Germline V CDR1 and CDR2: KGHSH, LQKENI. The CDR3 has 15 amino acids. CDR3 residues: CASSLRTGSYNEQFF. DNA of the CDR3: TGTGCCAGCTCACTCCGGACAGGCTCCTACAATGAGCAGTTCTTC.

This clone was seen only a few times. The rearrangement links TRBV7-2 to TRBJ2-3; possible D gene TRBD2, 5 bases. CDR1 SGHTA and CDR2 FQGNSA come from the germline V gene. V lost 7 bases and J lost 9, with 17 bases in between. CDR3 size: 13 residues. CDR3 loop: CASTPPGGLTQYF. CDR3 DNA sequence: TGTGCCAGCACCCCACCTGGAGGACTGACGCAGTATTTT.

As to this clone: Germline and junction disagree at one end, which may indicate a read error. This chain links TRBV4-1 with TRBJ2-1, with 10 bases that match TRBD1. From germline, CDR1 is MGHRA and CDR2 YSYEKL. CDR3 length equals 16 residues. CDR3 sequence reads: CGSSRRHGQGDNEQFF. CDR3 DNA sequence: TGCGGCAGCAGCCGCAGGCACGGACAGGGGGACAATGAGCAGTTCTTC.